What follows are 8 T cell receptor beta chains derived from one specimen sequenced in a study of control samples from healthy donors and cancer patients. The repertoire was sequenced with immunoSEQ multiplex PCR; TCRdb's copy has only in-frame clones and lacks some. This sample's table has 150,000 to 200,000 clones. Source material: blood. The receptors stem from a woman in her 30s in good health.

The chain has TRBV29-1 and TRBJ1-2; D is unclear. V shed 5 bases and J shed 3 bases, with 10 bases lying between them. The CDR3 is 12 amino acids. CDR1 SQVTM and CDR2 ANQGSEA come from the germline V gene. CDR3 loop: CSVITGDYGYTF. As DNA, the CDR3 is TGCAGCGTTATCACCGGCGACTATGGCTACACCTTC.

V is TRBV4-3 and J is TRBJ2-2; tentative D call: TRBD1 (5 bases). This CDR3 is built from 15 residues. Trimming cost V 5 bases and J 3 bases, with 13 bases left between them. Germline V gives CDR1 LGHNA, CDR2 YSLEER. The CDR3 here is CASSRSEGDTGELFF. The CDR3 coding sequence is TGCGCCAGCAGCAGGTCTGAAGGGGACACCGGGGAGCTGTTTTTT.

The V gene is TRBV6-5, the J gene TRBJ1-1, with D perhaps TRBD1 (5 bases). Trimming pared 5 bases from V and 2 bases from J, leaving 9 bases between. The CDR3 loop spans 13 amino acids. CDR1 is MNHEY, CDR2 SVGAGI, per germline. Written as DNA, the CDR3 is TGTGCCAGCAGTCCAGGGTACAACACTGAAGCTTTCTTT. It is translated as CASSPGYNTEAFF.

This chain connects TRBV2 to TRBJ2-2, with 8 positions matching TRBD1. The germline CDR1 and CDR2 sequences are SNHLY and FYNNEI. V was pared by 4 bases and J by 4 bases, with 5 bases of the junction left unmatched. CDR3 length equals 15 residues. The CDR3 nucleotides are TGTGCCAGCAGTGGACAGGGGTATGCCACCGGGGAGCTGTTTTTT. Its translation: CASSGQGYATGELFF.

V gene TRBV5-1 combines with J gene TRBJ1-2, with D possibly TRBD1 on 5 matching bases. The CDR3 totals 15 residues. Germline assignment: CDR1 SGHRS and CDR2 YFSETQ. The V end lost 4 bases, the J end lost 4 bases, and 17 bases lay between the germline ends. The CDR3 coding sequence is TGCGCCAGCAGCCCGGGTAGGGGAGAGGTCTATGGCTACACCTTC. This encodes CASSPGRGEVYGYTF.

The chain recombines TRBV28 with TRBJ1-2; D is ambiguous. The CDR3 extends over 13 amino acids. V gave up 3 bases and J gave up 6 bases, with 11 bases separating them. In germline, CDR1 is MDHEN, CDR2 SYDVKM. The chain's CDR3 is CASSFLRSDGYTF. The CDR3 nucleotides read TGTGCCAGCAGTTTTCTCAGATCGGATGGCTACACCTTC.

The rearrangement links TRBV15 to TRBJ1-1, with 10 bases that match TRBD1. V lost 1 base and J lost 10; bases outside the gene matches: 6. Germline lookup yields CDR1 LNHNV and CDR2 YYDKDF (reference sequence). This CDR3 contains 14 residues. The CDR3 sequence is CATSRGGTGAVAFF. The CDR3 nucleotides read TGTGCCACCAGCAGAGGCGGGACAGGGGCGGTAGCTTTCTTT. Full variable domain (remainder filled in from reference TRBV15 and TRBJ1-1): DAMVIQNPRYQVTQFGKPVTLSCSQTLNHNVMYWYQQKSSQAPKLLFHYYDKDFNNEADTPDNFQSRRPNTSFCFLDIRSPGLGDTAMYLCATSRGGTGAVAFFGQGTRLTVV.

V gene TRBV7-8 combines with J gene TRBJ1-1, with TRBD1 matching 9 bases. The CDR3 extends over 14 amino acids. The germline V gene encodes CDR1 SGHVS and CDR2 FQNEAQ. Trimming at V came to 1 base and at J to 6 bases, leaving 3 bases not matched to a gene. As DNA, the CDR3 is TGTGCCAGCAGCTTAGTGGGACAGGGACCTGAAGCTTTCTTT. This gives the protein CASSLVGQGPEAFF.